This T cell receptor (beta chain) derives from a study of shared clonotypes between healthy human individuals (dated by TCRdb to 2020 to 2021). General notes on the study: The cohort comprised two women and a few men aged 18 to 49 years. For each donor, CD4 naive and CD4 memory were each given three plates, CD8 naive was given two plates, and CD8 memory was given one plate. The study deeply sequenced blood TCR repertoires of roughly five healthy adults to estimate repertoire size and the extent of clonotype sharing between individuals. To increase sequencing depth and limit assay-specific biases, different laboratories used diverse techniques to prepare libraries and sequence TCR repertoires. Between about 0.94 and 10 billion PBMCs per donor were obtained by leukapheresis. Broad study findings and their caveats: Roughly 5.2% of naive CD4, roughly 3.6% of naive CD8, 2.3% of memory CD4, and approximately 0.39% of memory CD8 clonotypes were shared across four donors. Compared with non-shared clonotypes, the clonotypes found in all four sorted-subset donors had higher generation probabilities. Incomplete sequencing was indicated by rarefaction of sorted-subset datasets, despite the large sequencing depth. Sampling was restricted to blood, and TCR repertoires in tissue are likely to differ from TCR repertoires in blood. Pairwise subsampling indicated that sequencing depth was expected to affect the degree of clonotype sharing among donors. The small number of donors limited the genetic and exposure-history diversity represented. Estimated clonotype richness was generally larger for naive than for memory subsets.

V is cut back by 6 bases and J by 0 bases, with 7 bases in the junction unmatched. The CDR3 numbers 15 residues from cysteine through phenylalanine. Just the 45-base CDR3 DNA is kept, in frame starting at base 1. For CDR1 and CDR2, the germline V gene lists MDHEN and SYDVKM. To note about this clone: The antigen it recognizes is unknown. It has no much larger one-base neighbor in the sample; base qualities were not kept.

Donors were healthy HIV-negative adults with no recently reported acute infections or vaccinations. Only Caucasian adults living in Nashville, Tennessee, USA were represented among the donors. CD4+ T cells were enriched through magnetic negative selection, after which naive cells were positively selected on CD45RA and the remaining negative fraction served as the memory subset. Blood was obtained by leukapheresis, after which PBMCs were separated by Ficoll-Histopaque density gradient centrifugation and cryopreserved in liquid nitrogen vapor phase. Analytical flow cytometry was used to check the purity and quantity of every magnetically sorted T cell population. Genomic DNA was isolated from every sorted fraction and measured by UV absorbance on a Nanodrop 2000c. TCR CDR3 regions were amplified from genomic DNA by multiplex PCR using the deep immunoSEQ assay. Extracted genomic DNA from each cell subset was spread evenly across all wells of several immunoSEQ 96-well plates, with each plate serving as a replicate. For sorted subsets, approximately 200 ng of genomic DNA, equivalent to 25,000 to 35,000 T cell genomes, went into each replicate PCR. Purified libraries were quantified with a Qubit 3.0 fluorometer, sized on a Bioanalyzer 2100, and re-quantified with the KAPA Library Quantification kit. Every immunoSEQ 96-well plate was sequenced on a separate single-read 150-cycle Illumina NextSeq 550 flow cell. For the original study's pipeline: Because the immunoSEQ output included only junctional sequences and no quality scores, the filtering could not be the same as the filtering used for full-length reads. Sequences were annotated with PyIR, a Python wrapper for IgBLAST v1.9, and V/J genes and CDR3 were assigned using IMGT germline references. Reads were filtered out if the reads had weak V/J assignments (E-value above 1e-6), no CDR3, stop codons, out-of-frame junctions, or ambiguous translated residues. V3J clonotypes were defined as sequences sharing the same inferred V gene, J gene, and CDR3 amino acid sequence. Percentage overlap between repertoires was calculated by dividing the number of shared unique clonotypes by the size of the smaller repertoire. Richness of each repertoire was evaluated using RTK rarefaction, the Chao1 estimator, and Recon v2.1 estimates of unobserved clonotypes. For all TCRbeta clonotypes obtained by the gDNA method from a few donors, generation probabilities were computed with OLGA. Entries here come from immuneACCESS through TCRdb and include only in-frame sequences with V and J called. Some clones fail to appear in such tables; in the studies checked, an unresolved V gene covers under half of the shortfall, and the cause of the remainder is unknown. V and J calls and clone size are copied from that table; D and trimming were computed from the DNA. The sample table shows 180,000 or so clones, and 85% to 95% are seen once. In total, the top ten clones hold approximately 0.07% of the sample.

The chain is made from TRBV28 and TRBJ1-2, with TRBD1 identical over 7 junction bases. Sequencing was performed on naive CD4+ T cells sorted from blood. The meaning of the sample's cell subset or site label: CD45RA+ positively selected. This TCR came from a woman under 40 in good health. Here the CDR3 is given as CASSSPGGSNYGYTF. The nucleotide sequence reads TGTGCCAGCAGCTCGCCAGGGGGGTCTAACTATGGCTACACCTTC.